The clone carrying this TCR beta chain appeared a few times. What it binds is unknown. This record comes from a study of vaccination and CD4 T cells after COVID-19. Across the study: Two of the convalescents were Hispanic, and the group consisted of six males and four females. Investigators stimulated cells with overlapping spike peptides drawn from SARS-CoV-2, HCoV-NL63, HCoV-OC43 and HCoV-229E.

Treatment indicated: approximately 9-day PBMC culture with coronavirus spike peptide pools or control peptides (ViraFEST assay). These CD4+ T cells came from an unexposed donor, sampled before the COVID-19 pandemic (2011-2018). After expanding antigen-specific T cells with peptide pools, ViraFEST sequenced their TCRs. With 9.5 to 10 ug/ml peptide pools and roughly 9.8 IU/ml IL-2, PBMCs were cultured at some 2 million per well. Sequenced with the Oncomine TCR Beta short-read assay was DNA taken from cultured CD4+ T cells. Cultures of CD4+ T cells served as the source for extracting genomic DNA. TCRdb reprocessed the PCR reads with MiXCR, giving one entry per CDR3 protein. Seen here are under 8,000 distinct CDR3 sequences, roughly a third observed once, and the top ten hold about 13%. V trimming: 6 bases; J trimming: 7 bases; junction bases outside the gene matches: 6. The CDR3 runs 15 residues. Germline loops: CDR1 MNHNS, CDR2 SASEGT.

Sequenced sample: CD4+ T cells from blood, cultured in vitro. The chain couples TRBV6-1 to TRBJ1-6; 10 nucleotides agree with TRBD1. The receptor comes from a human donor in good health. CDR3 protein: CASRPDRGRNSPLHF. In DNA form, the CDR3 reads TGTGCCAGCAGGCCCGACAGGGGGCGGAATTCACCCCTCCACTTT.